This TCR beta chain emerged from a study of CD8 T cells in Susac syndrome. Reverse transcription of roughly 0.5 to 1 ug RNA was carried out with random hexamers. Coverage of TCR beta CDR3 amplification by immunoSEQ multiplex PCR extended to 54 Vbeta and 13 Jbeta. TCRdb redid the calling of the immunoSEQ multiplex PCR reads with MiXCR, one entry per CDR3 protein. The sample shows approximately 190,000 distinct CDR3 sequences, approximately 96% of them seen only once. Germline V lookup: CDR1 SNHLY, CDR2 FYNNEI. The germline V and J ends were trimmed by 6 bases and 2 bases, with 13 bases remaining between them. This CDR3 has 15 amino acids.

This TCR was sampled from a human donor with Susac syndrome. The chain links TRBV2 to TRBJ1-4; no reliable D call. Specimen: CD4+ T cells from PBMCs. The DNA for the CDR3 is TGTGCCAGCAGGAGGGAGGACTCGACTAATGAAAAACTGTTTTTT. This codes for CASRREDSTNEKLFF.